These 17 T cell receptor beta chains came from one sample sequenced in a study of OX40 agonist ivuxolimab in advanced cancers. Profiled with immunoSEQ multiplex PCR; TCRdb holds only in-frame clones, not every one. This table holds roughly 30,000 clones, 74% found once. The input for sequencing was CD4+ or CD8+ T cells sorted from blood, taken in a trial of the OX40 agonist ivuxolimab. The receptors derive from an adult with an advanced solid tumor such as melanoma, head and neck, liver or kidney cancer.

J is TRBJ1-5 and V is TRBV30; TRBD1 is a possible D gene (6 bases). V lost 3 bases and J 7 bases, leaving 13 bases between the germline ends. From germline, CDR1 is GTSNPN and CDR2 SVGIG (reference sequence). This CDR3 contains 13 residues. DNA of the CDR3: TGTGCCTGGAGGGGAATACAGGGCCAGCCCCAGCATTTT. This codes for CAWRGIQGQPQHF.

The V gene is TRBV10-3, the J gene TRBJ1-3, with D perhaps matching TRBD1 (5 bases). The CDR3 spans 14 residues. V was trimmed by 10 bases and J by 6 bases, leaving 19 bases between them. The germline V gene has CDR1 ENHRY and CDR2 SYGVKD. The CDR3 is CASISWDRENTIYF. The CDR3 nucleotides are TGTGCCAGCATCTCCTGGGACCGAGAAAACACCATATATTTT.

CDR3 DNA sequence: TGCACCAGCAGCCAAGAGGGGGGATTGACAGTGAAGACCGTCTATGGCTACACCTTC. It yields the protein CTSSQEGGLTVKTVYGYTF. The chain couples TRBV1 to TRBJ1-2. TRBV1 counts as a pseudogene. The CDR3 sequence is 19 residues long.

The genes are TRBV11-1 and TRBJ2-3, with D unclear. Deletions cut 5 bases from V and 5 bases from J, with 14 bases between. This CDR3 is 14 amino acids long. Germline CDR1 reads SGHAT; CDR2 reads FQDESV (reference sequence). CDR3 in DNA: TGTGCCAGCAGCGATCGAGGTCGTGGAGATACGCAGTATTTT. Residues: CASSDRGRGDTQYF.

This clone was detected once. V and J are TRBV7-9 and TRBJ1-2; possibly TRBD1 for D (6 bases). The CDR3 spans 14 residues. The germline CDR1 and CDR2 sequences are SEHNR and FQNEAQ (reference sequence). Trimming took off 1 base at V and 8 bases at J, with 14 bases between the two ends. CDR3 region: CASSLDGGRGGYTF. CDR3 nucleotides: TGTGCCAGCAGCTTAGATGGGGGCCGCGGCGGCTACACCTTC.

The chain joins TRBV7-2 to TRBJ1-2, with 7 bases fitting TRBD1. Germline-derived CDR1 and CDR2 are SGHTA and FQGNSA. CDR3 size: 17 residues. Losses at the gene ends were 5 bases for V and 3 bases for J; bases not matched to a gene: 15. The CDR3 sequence: CASSQGGPGGLDYGYTF. DNA of the CDR3: TGTGCCAGCAGCCAAGGGGGGCCAGGGGGTTTGGACTATGGCTACACCTTC.

The CDR3 region has the DNA TGTGCCAGCAAGGTTCGGTGGAACACTGAAGCTTTCTTT. It specifies CASKVRWNTEAFF. The chain uses TRBV6-1 and TRBJ1-1; no clear D. CDR1 MNHNS and CDR2 SASEGT come from the germline V gene. CDR3 length: 13 amino acids. The V end lost 7 bases, the J end lost 1 base, and 10 bases lay between the germline ends.

The chain couples TRBV6-5 to TRBJ2-2, with TRBD1 identical over 7 bases. The germline gives CDR1 MNHEY, CDR2 SVGAGI. The CDR3 spans 16 residues. J lost 3 bases, V lost 2 bases, and 6 bases had no gene match. Here the CDR3 reads CASSYGDRVDTGELFF. Here the CDR3 DNA reads TGTGCCAGCAGTTACGGCGACAGGGTCGACACCGGGGAGCTGTTTTTT.

The J gene is TRBJ2-1, the V gene TRBV2; 11 bases align to TRBD1. CDR1 SNHLY and CDR2 FYNNEI come from the germline V gene. V was clipped by 10 bases and J by 6 bases; unmatched bases: 5. The CDR3 has 13 amino acids. This chain's CDR3 is CATSGTGGNEQFF. The CDR3 nucleotides are TGTGCCACCTCCGGGACAGGGGGCAATGAGCAGTTCTTC.

The J gene is TRBJ2-3, the V gene TRBV6-5; 9 bases match TRBD2. CDR1 and CDR2 (germline): MNHEY, SVGAGI. This CDR3 spans 14 amino acids. V shed 5 bases and J 7 bases; nucleotides not matched to a gene: 7. CDR3 coding DNA: TGTGCCAGCAGTCGCGGGGGGGGTTTCAATACGCAGTATTTT. Translation gives CASSRGGGFNTQYF.

This clone was seen only a few times. The CDR3 reads CASSLEAGATEAFF. The CDR3 DNA follows: TGCGCCAGCAGCTTGGAGGCAGGGGCCACTGAAGCTTTCTTT. The chain is built from TRBV5-1 and TRBJ1-1; tentatively, D is TRBD1 (6 bases). V gave up 0 bases and J gave up 4 bases, with 10 bases separating them. This CDR3 has 14 residues. Per the germline V gene, CDR1 is SGHRS and CDR2 is YFSETQ. Combining the CDR3 with reference TRBV5-1 and TRBJ1-1 gives the whole variable domain KAGVTQTPRYLIKTRGQQVTLSCSPISGHRSVSWYQQTPGQGLQFLFEYFSETQRNKGNFPGRFSGRQFSNSRSEMNVSTLELGDSALYLCASSLEAGATEAFFGQGTRLTVV.

This chain uses TRBV6-5 with TRBJ1-1; D might be TRBD1 (5 bases). Per germline, CDR1 MNHEY and CDR2 SVGAGI. This CDR3 is 15 amino acids long. Trimming shortened V by 8 bases and J by 4 bases, and 20 bases separated the two germline ends. The CDR3 protein is CASSAGLGEITEAFF. The CDR3 bases are TGTGCCAGCTCCGCCGGGCTGGGGGAAATCACTGAAGCTTTCTTT.

This clone was observed a single time. The chain employs TRBV6-5 and TRBJ2-7; D not resolved. This CDR3 comprises 8 residues. CDR1 and CDR2 from the germline V gene are MNHEY and SVGAGI. The CDR3 nucleotides are TGTGCCAGCAGCCCTCCTGGAGTC. The encoded protein is CASSPPGV.

The chain combines TRBV6-1 with TRBJ1-1; 7 nucleotides agree with TRBD1. The J segment lost 8 bases and the V segment lost 6 bases, leaving 9 bases of the junction unmatched. The CDR3 has 13 amino acids. The V gene's germline CDR1 is MNHNS and CDR2 SASEGT. CDR3 coding DNA: TGTGCCAGCAGGGGAGACAGGGCAACCGAAGCTTTCTTT. Translated, it gives CASRGDRATEAFF.

CDR3 nucleotide sequence: TGCGCCAGCAGTCAATTTTGGTTTAACACTGAAGCTTTCTTT. Translation gives CASSQFWFNTEAFF. The chain is built from TRBV23-1 and TRBJ1-1, with D uncertain. TRBV23-1 is designated an ORF whose function remains uncertain. Trimming stripped 1 base from V and 2 bases from J, with 8 bases between. This CDR3 spans 14 amino acids.

The chain recombines TRBV4-1 with TRBJ1-5; a possible D gene is TRBD1 (6 bases). This CDR3 spans 15 amino acids. CDR1 and CDR2 (germline): MGHRA, YSYEKL. The V gene lost 0 bases and the J gene lost 7 bases, with 13 bases spanning the gap. CDR3 in DNA: TGCGCCAGCAGCCAAGATTGGGGGCCCGGACAGCCCCAGCATTTT. Translated: CASSQDWGPGQPQHF.

The J gene is TRBJ2-3, the V gene TRBV7-2; TRBD2 might be the D (5 bases). Germline V gene lookup returns CDR1 SGHTA and CDR2 FQGNSA. V lost 5 bases and J 5 bases, leaving 20 bases between the germline ends. The CDR3 runs 16 residues. The CDR3 protein is CASSLREGGRGDTQYF. CDR3 nucleotide sequence: TGTGCCAGCAGCCTTCGCGAGGGTGGTCGAGGAGATACGCAGTATTTT.